The 25 T cell receptor beta chains below were found in one sample sequenced in a study of Ad26.COV2.S vaccination and SARS-CoV-2 variants. Sequencing used immunoSEQ multiplex PCR; TCRdb keeps in-frame clones, though not all of them. The sample lists some 390,000 clones, around nine tenths occurring once. Treatment indicated: around 19 received Ad26.COV2.S at low or high dose, single or two shots; 5 received placebo; per-sample allocation not given. Sampling happened 63 days after the first vaccine or placebo injection. Sequencing used peripheral blood, obtained in a trial of Ad26.COV2.S vaccine versus placebo. Receptors were obtained from a person aged 18-65 years who received the Ad26.COV2.S COVID-19 vaccine or a placebo.

The chain carries TRBV5-1 and TRBJ2-1; 7 bases are shared with TRBD2. Looked up from germline, CDR1 is SGHRS and CDR2 is YFSETQ. J was trimmed by 4 bases and V by 0 bases; bases with no gene match: 4. This CDR3 spans 15 amino acids. CDR3 loop: CASSLDGRTYNEQFF. In DNA, the CDR3 is TGCGCCAGCAGCTTGGACGGGAGGACTTACAATGAGCAGTTCTTC.

This clone was seen only once. This chain joins TRBV29-1 and TRBJ1-1, with a tentative D call TRBD1 (6 bases). V was pared by 7 bases and J by 4 bases, with 13 bases between. The CDR3 is made up of 12 amino acids. Germline V gene lookup returns CDR1 SQVTM and CDR2 ANQGSEA. The CDR3 spells CSGSGGPTEAFF. The CDR3 nucleotides are TGCAGCGGCTCGGGGGGGCCCACTGAAGCTTTCTTT.

The chain has TRBV6-5 and TRBJ2-1; D unresolved. Between the trimmed V and J ends, which lost 7 bases and 5 bases, there was a span of 6 bases. CDR1 and CDR2 from the germline V gene are MNHEY and SVGAGI. The CDR3 runs to 11 residues. The CDR3 sequence is CASTEHNEQFF. As DNA, the CDR3 is TGTGCCAGCACCGAGCACAATGAGCAGTTCTTC.

The chain combines TRBV21-1 with TRBJ1-4; no check of the table's D call, TRBD1, against the DNA was made. TRBV21-1 is tagged as a pseudogene. The CDR3 covers 18 residues. The CDR3 loop reads CASRTIRTQGGHNEKLFF. The CDR3, as DNA: TGTGCCAGCAGGACTATCCGGACACAGGGTGGGCATAATGAAAAACTGTTTTTT.

This rearrangement joins TRBV6-2 or TRBV6-3 to TRBJ2-1; 13 bases agree with TRBD2. The CDR3 spans 20 residues. Looked up from germline, CDR1 is MNHEY and CDR2 is SVGEGT. The V segment lost 3 bases and the J segment 6 bases; nucleotides outside the gene matches: 17. CDR3 bases: TGTGCCAGCAGTTATCTCCGTTCCCAATCACTAGCGGGAGGGCCCAATGAGCAGTTCTTC. This translates into CASSYLRSQSLAGGPNEQFF.

The chain has TRBV25-1 and TRBJ2-3; D uncertain. The CDR3 has 13 residues. Germline V lookup: CDR1 MGHDK, CDR2 SYGVNS. Trimming removed 10 bases from V and 1 base from J, with 12 bases in between. The DNA for the CDR3 is TGTGCCACAGTTCGGCCGGGCACAGATACGCAGTATTTT. Translation gives CATVRPGTDTQYF.

V usage is TRBV19 and J usage is TRBJ1-1, with D unclear. Looked up from germline, CDR1 is LNHDA and CDR2 is SQIVND (reference sequence). The CDR3 runs 14 residues. V lost 0 bases and J lost 1, with 6 bases in between. CDR3 sequence (DNA): TGTGCCAGTAGTATAGATCGGCCGAACACTGAAGCTTTCTTT. It specifies CASSIDRPNTEAFF.

Only one count was recorded for this clone. The chain recombines TRBV9 with TRBJ1-2; D might be TRBD1 (6 bases). V was pared by 2 bases and J by 2 bases, with 13 bases between. The germline CDR1 and CDR2 sequences are SGDLS and YYNGEE. This CDR3 comprises 15 residues. The CDR3 is CASSVTGSWNYGYTF. The CDR3 DNA reads TGTGCCAGCAGCGTTACAGGGTCCTGGAACTATGGCTACACCTTC.

The V gene is TRBV5-6, the J gene TRBJ2-7; the D is unclear. Germline V gives CDR1 SGHDT, CDR2 YYEEEE. V was pared by 3 bases and J by 4 bases, with 8 bases between. CDR3 length: 12 amino acids. The CDR3 loop reads CASSYSRYEQYF. CDR3 coding DNA: TGTGCCAGCAGCTACAGCCGATACGAGCAGTACTTC.

CDR3 in amino acids: CASSFYRDYSSGEQYF. DNA for the CDR3: TGTGCCAGCAGCTTTTACCGGGACTACTCCTCGGGCGAGCAGTACTTC. The genes are TRBV7-2 and TRBJ2-7; 7 positions match TRBD2. The CDR3 is made up of 16 amino acids. Trimming at V came to 3 bases and at J to 6 bases, leaving 14 bases not matched to a gene. From germline, CDR1 is SGHTA and CDR2 FQGNSA.

The chain employs TRBV24-1 and TRBJ2-1; 9 positions match TRBD1. There are 16 residues in the CDR3. Trimming removed 1 base from V and 6 bases from J; junction bases left unmatched: 6. The V gene's germline CDR1 is KGHDR and CDR2 SFDVKD. CDR3: CATSDFATGGSNEQFF. The CDR3 coding sequence is TGTGCCACCAGTGATTTTGCGACAGGGGGAAGCAATGAGCAGTTCTTC.

The chain links TRBV9 to TRBJ1-1; D perhaps matches TRBD1 (5 bases). Germline-derived CDR1 and CDR2 are SGDLS and YYNGEE. The V end was cut by 3 bases, the J end by 1 base, with 10 bases between. The CDR3 spans 14 residues. The CDR3 DNA follows: TGTGCCAGCAGCGAGGGGCCTGGGAACACTGAAGCTTTCTTT. It is translated as CASSEGPGNTEAFF.

V gene TRBV5-1 combines with J gene TRBJ2-1; 11 nucleotides agree with TRBD2. Looked up from germline, CDR1 is SGHRS and CDR2 is YFSETQ. This CDR3 has 17 residues. V gave up 2 bases and J gave up 4 bases; unmatched junction bases: 8. Here the CDR3 reads CASSLRPTSGTYNEQFF. CDR3 DNA: TGCGCCAGCAGCTTACGACCGACTAGCGGGACTTACAATGAGCAGTTCTTC.

This sequence joins TRBV15 and TRBJ2-1, with a possible D match to TRBD2 (7 bases). With 0 bases removed from V and 10 bases from J, the gap between germline ends came to 16 bases. The germline V gene has CDR1 LNHNV and CDR2 YYDKDF (reference sequence). This CDR3 spans 15 amino acids. In nucleotides, the CDR3 is TGTGCCACCAGCAGAGATACTCGGAGCGGGACAGAGCAGTTCTTC. Protein product: CATSRDTRSGTEQFF.

The CDR3 nucleotides read TGTGCCAGCAGTTTTTCGCCGGGAGGGTCCTACAATGAGCAGTTCTTC. It yields the protein CASSFSPGGSYNEQFF. This chain uses TRBV28 with TRBJ2-1; the match to TRBD2 covers 8 bases. This CDR3 spans 16 amino acids. Trimming at V came to 3 bases and at J to 1 base, leaving 5 bases not matched to a gene. CDR1 MDHEN and CDR2 SYDVKM come from the germline V gene.

J is TRBJ2-1 and V is TRBV5-1; 11 bases are a match to TRBD2. The CDR3 length is 15 residues. Trimming cost V 3 bases and J 7 bases; bases outside gene matches: 6. Germline values: CDR1 SGHRS, CDR2 YFSETQ. CDR3 residues: CASSSGLADTNEQFF. The DNA of the CDR3 is TGCGCCAGCAGCTCGGGACTAGCGGATACTAATGAGCAGTTCTTC.

The chain uses TRBV12-5 and TRBJ2-3; TRBD2 matches 8 bases. Germline CDR1 LGHNT, CDR2 FRNRAP. Trimming removed 3 bases from V and 0 bases from J; junction bases left unmatched: 2. CDR3 length equals 15 residues. The DNA for the CDR3 is TGTGCTAGTGGTTTCTCTAGCGGGAGCACAGATACGCAGTATTTT. Protein product: CASGFSSGSTDTQYF.

V gene TRBV3-1 (or the pseudogene TRBV3-2) combines with J gene TRBJ2-7; 9 nucleotides align to TRBD2. The CDR3 is 14 amino acids. Trimming took 5 bases from V and 4 from J; bases not matched to a gene: 6. The germline V gene encodes CDR1 LGHDT and CDR2 YNNKEL (reference sequence). CDR3: CASSSGTSRYEQYF. CDR3 nucleotides: TGTGCCAGCAGCTCCGGGACTAGCAGGTACGAGCAGTACTTC.

This chain joins TRBV28 and TRBJ2-7; 13 bases agree with TRBD2. Unmatched junction bases numbered 4, after V lost 5 bases and J lost 0 bases. Germline V CDR1 and CDR2: MDHEN, SYDVKM. The CDR3 totals 16 residues. This CDR3 reads CASSPGTSGNSYEQYF. DNA for the CDR3: TGTGCCAGCAGTCCGGGGACTAGCGGGAACTCCTACGAGCAGTACTTC.

V gene TRBV5-1 combines with J gene TRBJ2-3; 12 bases align to TRBD2. Germline CDR1 SGHRS, CDR2 YFSETQ. The CDR3 contains 14 residues. V dropped 6 bases and J dropped 6; count of bases not matched to a gene: 5. As DNA, the CDR3 is TGCGCCAGCACCGCTAGCGGGAGGGGTGATACGCAGTATTTT. Its protein is CASTASGRGDTQYF. The full variable domain, rest sourced from reference TRBV5-1 and TRBJ2-3, is KAGVTQTPRYLIKTRGQQVTLSCSPISGHRSVSWYQQTPGQGLQFLFEYFSETQRNKGNFPGRFSGRQFSNSRSEMNVSTLELGDSALYLCASTASGRGDTQYFGPGTRLTVL.

This clone has more than one count but fewer than ten. V usage is TRBV29-1 and J usage is TRBJ2-7, with 9 bases identical to TRBD1. V shed 6 bases and J 4 bases; nucleotides not matched to a gene: 7. Germline loops: CDR1 SQVTM, CDR2 ANQGSEA. CDR3 length: 13 amino acids. CDR3 coding DNA: TGCAGCGTGCGACAGGGGGTCGCTTACGAGCAGTACTTC. Translation gives CSVRQGVAYEQYF.

The rearrangement links TRBV9 to TRBJ2-7; 14 positions agree with TRBD2. After removal of 4 bases from V and 6 bases from J, the junction contained 6 bases not matched to a gene. The germline CDR1 and CDR2 sequences are SGDLS and YYNGEE. The CDR3 is 15 amino acids. The CDR3 is CASSQGLAGDREQYF. CDR3 nucleotide sequence: TGTGCCAGCAGCCAGGGACTAGCGGGAGATCGCGAGCAGTACTTC.

The chain employs TRBV11-2 and TRBJ2-3; D remains unclear. V dropped 5 bases and J dropped 0 bases, with 18 bases sitting between them. Germline values: CDR1 SGHAT, CDR2 FQNNGV. CDR3 length: 17 amino acids. In nucleotides, the CDR3 is TGTGCCAGCAGCCGGCTACGAACAGTCGGGAGCACAGATACGCAGTATTTT. This translates into CASSRLRTVGSTDTQYF.

The genes are TRBV30 and TRBJ1-1, with D possibly matching TRBD1 (5 bases). V was trimmed by 0 bases and J by 4 bases, leaving 9 bases between them. CDR1 is GTSNPN, CDR2 SVGIG, per germline (reference sequence). The CDR3 has 13 residues. The CDR3 region has the DNA TGTGCCTGGAGTGTCGGGGGTCGCACTGAAGCTTTCTTT. The encoded protein is CAWSVGGRTEAFF.

This chain uses TRBV7-8 with TRBJ2-7; no clear D. With 2 bases removed from V and 0 bases from J, the gap between germline ends came to 8 bases. CDR3 length: 14 amino acids. Germline V gene lookup returns CDR1 SGHVS and CDR2 FQNEAQ. The CDR3 region has the DNA TGTGCCAGCAGCTTAAGTGGCAGCTCCTACGAGCAGTACTTC. Its translation is CASSLSGSSYEQYF.